This T cell receptor (beta chain) was documented in a study of T-cell memory formation after mild COVID-19. Constant-segment-primed 5'RACE gave TCR alpha and TCR beta cDNA libraries with sample barcodes and UMIs. TCRdb passed the 5' RACE reads through MiXCR, listing each CDR3 protein once. The repertoire holds some 300,000 distinct CDR3 sequences, approximately 22% seen once, with over 20% in the top ten. This clonotype was counted between two and nine times. The antigen is not known. The CDR3 is made up of 15 amino acids. Trimming removed 3 bases from V and 5 bases from J, with 14 bases in between. Germline CDR1 LNHNV, CDR2 YYDKDF (reference sequence). Findings and limits, study-wide: Pre-infection memory harbored some responding clones, suggesting cross-reactive memory joined.

The sequenced material came from PBMCs or a T cell subset sorted from them (not recorded which). The sequence was obtained from a man between 18 and 35 years old who had mild COVID-19 (a few samples of this study predate the infection). Cell type and time point are not known. V usage is TRBV15 and J usage is TRBJ1-3; tentative D call: TRBD1 (5 bases). In nucleotides, the CDR3 is TGTGCCACCAGCAGCCGAACAGGTGCTCGAAACACCATATATTTT. It encodes CATSSRTGARNTIYF.